The 16 T cell receptor beta chains below all came from one sample that was sequenced in a study of cytomegalovirus exposure and HLA in healthy donors. Primers included in the PCR were 60 Vbeta and 13 Jbeta primers. The method was immunoSEQ multiplex PCR; TCRdb's version includes in-frame clones alone and lacks a portion of them. The sample contains over 150,000 clones, 77% of which appear only once. Material: PBMCs. These receptors were obtained from a woman aged 60-75 years in good health and CMV-seropositive.

The table lists this clone with a few counts. The chain combines TRBV30 with TRBJ1-2; TRBD1 matches at 8 bases. The length of the CDR3 is 12 residues. The V segment lost 8 bases and the J segment 9 bases; nucleotides outside the gene matches: 11. Germline V gives CDR1 GTSNPN, CDR2 SVGIG (reference sequence). CDR3 sequence: CAEQGQDSSYTF. The CDR3 coding sequence is TGTGCCGAACAGGGACAGGACAGTAGCTACACCTTC.

The chain combines TRBV11-2 with TRBJ2-3; TRBD2 aligns across 10 bases. The V segment lost 5 bases and the J segment 1 base; nucleotides outside the gene matches: 6. This CDR3 comprises 16 residues. Germline V gene data show CDR1 as SGHAT and CDR2 as FQNNGV. CDR3 amino acids: CASSPSGRDRTDTQYF. The CDR3 DNA reads TGTGCCAGCAGCCCGAGCGGGAGGGATCGCACAGATACGCAGTATTTT.

The J gene is TRBJ1-1, the V gene TRBV13; D remains ambiguous. CDR1 and CDR2 from the germline V gene are PRHDT and FYEKMQ (reference sequence). V gave up 2 bases and J gave up 0 bases, with 7 bases separating them. CDR3 length equals 14 residues. CDR3 coding DNA: TGTGCCAGCAGCTTACGGGTTTTGAACACTGAAGCTTTCTTT. As protein: CASSLRVLNTEAFF.

This chain links TRBV30 with TRBJ1-1, with no clear D. The V end was cut by 6 bases, the J end by 1 base, with 9 bases between. Germline CDR1 and CDR2: GTSNPN and SVGIG (reference sequence). The CDR3 runs 12 residues. CDR3 amino acids: CACQTGNTEAFF. CDR3 nucleotides: TGTGCCTGCCAGACTGGGAACACTGAAGCTTTCTTT.

The CDR3 DNA is TGTGCCAGCAGTTCAACAGGGGAGTTTAATGAAAAACTGTTTTTT. It yields the protein CASSSTGEFNEKLFF. The chain carries TRBV28 and TRBJ1-4; 7 bases match TRBD1. The CDR3 spans 15 residues. The V gene's germline CDR1 is MDHEN and CDR2 SYDVKM. Trimming cost V 4 bases and J 4 bases; bases outside gene matches: 6.

The V call is TRBV6-1, the J call TRBJ2-7; 8 bases are shared with TRBD1. Germline V gene data show CDR1 as MNHNS and CDR2 as SASEGT. V trimming: 1 base; J trimming: 1 base; junction bases outside the gene matches: 3. The length of the CDR3 is 15 residues. This CDR3 reads CASSEGTGPSYEQYF. The CDR3 DNA follows: TGTGCCAGCAGTGAAGGGACAGGGCCTTCCTACGAGCAGTACTTC.

This clone was observed a few times. This sequence joins TRBV7-2 and TRBJ2-3, with a weak D call TRBD1 (6 bases). V was clipped by 4 bases and J by 1 base, with 9 bases between them. The CDR3 is 14 residues long. In germline, CDR1 is SGHTA, CDR2 FQGNSA. CDR3 nucleotides: TGTGCCAGCAGCTCCAGGACAGGCACAGATACGCAGTATTTT. It translates to CASSSRTGTDTQYF.

The J gene is TRBJ2-5, the V gene TRBV28; 13 bases align to TRBD2. Germline loops: CDR1 MDHEN, CDR2 SYDVKM. V gave up 6 bases and J gave up 2 bases; unmatched junction bases: 15. This CDR3 comprises 19 residues. The CDR3 nucleotides are TGTGCCAGCAGCACGACACCGGGACTAGCGGGAACGGGGCAAGAGACCCAGTACTTC. It yields the protein CASSTTPGLAGTGQETQYF.

The rearrangement links TRBV29-1 to TRBJ2-5; 14 positions agree with TRBD2. This CDR3 region has 14 residues. V shed 7 bases and J 5 bases; nucleotides not matched to a gene: 6. Germline CDR1 SQVTM, CDR2 ANQGSEA. CDR3 nucleotides: TGCAGCGGAGGGACTAGCGGGGGAGGCGAGACCCAGTACTTC. Translated, it gives CSGGTSGGGETQYF.

This clone is labeled medium-sized. The gene calls are TRBV11-2 and TRBJ1-2; 7 nucleotides agree with TRBD1. Losses at the gene ends were 5 bases for V and 3 bases for J; bases not matched to a gene: 3. The CDR3 is 13 residues long. CDR1 and CDR2 (germline): SGHAT, FQNNGV. CDR3 sequence (DNA): TGTGCCAGCAGCCCAGGACAGGACTATGGCTACACCTTC. It encodes CASSPGQDYGYTF.

The V gene is TRBV21-1, the J gene TRBJ1-5. TRBV21-1 counts as a pseudogene. This CDR3 region has 16 residues. DNA of the CDR3: TGTGCCAGCAGCAAAGATGAGCAGGGAGGCGATCAGCCCCAGCATTTT. This translates into CASSKDEQGGDQPQHF.

CDR3 residues: CASARHGSYEQYF. DNA of the CDR3: TGTGCCAGCGCGAGGCATGGCTCCTACGAGCAGTACTTC. The J gene is TRBJ2-7, the V gene TRBV28, with D unresolved. The length of the CDR3 is 13 residues. Germline CDR1 reads MDHEN; CDR2 reads SYDVKM. V gave up 8 bases and J gave up 0 bases, with 11 bases separating them.

J is TRBJ2-5 and V is TRBV30; maybe TRBD2 (6 bases). The CDR3 is 15 amino acids. V was clipped by 5 bases and J by 3 bases, with 19 bases between them. CDR1 GTSNPN and CDR2 SVGIG come from the germline V gene (reference sequence). The CDR3 nucleotides are TGTGCCTGGTCCCCCTCGGGGGACTGGAAAGAGACCCAGTACTTC. Translation gives CAWSPSGDWKETQYF. Full variable domain (missing parts from reference TRBV30 and TRBJ2-5): SQTIHQWPATLVQPVGSPLSLECTVEGTSNPNLYWYRQAAGRGLQLLFYSVGIGQISSEVPQNLSASRPQDRQFILSSKKLLLSDSGFYLCAWSPSGDWKETQYFGPGTRLLVL.

This clone was counted between two and nine times. Mismatch with germline at one junction end may stem from a read error. J is TRBJ2-4 and V is TRBV27; 12 nucleotides line up with TRBD2. The CDR3 is 16 residues long. Germline V lookup: CDR1 MNHEY, CDR2 SMNVEV (reference sequence). CDR3 bases: TGTGCCAGCGGGCCCCTGACTAGCGGGAGAAATAACAGTCAGTACTTC. Its protein product is CASGPLTSGRNNSQYF.

This sequence joins TRBV7-3 and TRBJ2-7; 11 bases map to TRBD2. V lost 6 bases and J lost 0; bases outside the gene matches: 19. Germline V gene lookup returns CDR1 SGHTA and CDR2 FQGTGA. The CDR3 contains 20 residues. The CDR3 DNA reads as TGTGCCAGCAGGCAGGAAAATAGCGGGAGGGGACTTACGAACTCCTACGAGCAGTACTTC. It specifies CASRQENSGRGLTNSYEQYF.

The genes are TRBV23-1 and TRBJ2-3; TRBD1 might be the D (6 bases). TRBV23-1 carries the ORF label, with uncertain function. V gave up 4 bases and J gave up 3 bases, with 11 bases separating them. The CDR3 loop spans 14 amino acids. The CDR3 is CASSRGRGTDTQYF. The CDR3, as DNA: TGCGCCAGCAGTCGGGGCAGGGGAACAGATACGCAGTATTTT.